These 27 T cell receptor beta chains share one sample of origin, sequenced in a study of blood T cells in healthy people across ages. Together with a sample-barcoded 5' primer, a J-beta primer mix was included in a second PCR lasting roughly 6 to 12 cycles. TCRdb redid the calling of the 5' RACE reads with MiXCR, one entry per CDR3 protein. Here the sample spans 1.5 million to 2 million distinct CDR3 sequences, 49% being singletons. The material sequenced was blood. All receptors derive from a woman aged 40 to 50 in good health.

This clonotype was recorded a few times. The chain joins TRBV27 to TRBJ2-7; 7 nucleotides align to TRBD1. The V gene end was trimmed by 6 bases and the J gene end by 0 bases; junction bases not matched to a gene: 5. Looked up from germline, CDR1 is MNHEY and CDR2 is SMNVEV (reference sequence). The CDR3 sequence is 14 residues long. CDR3 nucleotides: TGTGCCAGCAGGGCGGACAGGAGCTCCTACGAGCAGTACTTC. Encoded protein: CASRADRSSYEQYF.

The chain uses TRBV7-6 and TRBJ2-3; 14 bases fit TRBD2. The J segment lost 6 bases and the V segment lost 3 bases, leaving 17 bases of the junction unmatched. From germline, CDR1 is SGHVS and CDR2 FNYEAQ. The length of the CDR3 is 20 residues. The CDR3 protein is CASSFVTSGGDPLNTDTQYF. CDR3 coding DNA: TGTGCCAGCAGCTTTGTGACTAGCGGGGGGGACCCCCTAAACACCGATACGCAGTATTTT. Together with reference TRBV7-6 and TRBJ2-3, the CDR3 gives the full variable domain: GAGVSQSPRYKVTKRGQDVALRCDPISGHVSLYWYRQALGQGPEFLTYFNYEAQQDKSGLPNDRFSAERPEGSISTLTIQRTEQRDSAMYRCASSFVTSGGDPLNTDTQYFGPGTRLTVL.

This rearrangement joins TRBV15 to TRBJ1-2; D is unclear. With 7 bases removed from V and 4 bases from J, the gap between germline ends came to 13 bases. The germline CDR1 and CDR2 sequences are LNHNV and YYDKDF (reference sequence). CDR3 length: 13 amino acids. The CDR3 loop reads CATTASSGYGYTF. The DNA for the CDR3 is TGTGCCACCACCGCGAGTTCTGGCTATGGCTACACCTTC.

This clonotype has more than one count but fewer than ten. This rearrangement joins TRBV20-1 to TRBJ2-5, with TRBD2 matching 9 bases. The germline CDR1 and CDR2 sequences are DFQATT and SNEGSKA (reference sequence). J lost 1 base, V lost 1 base, and 1 base had no gene match. The CDR3 contains 14 residues. In DNA, the CDR3 is TGCAGTGCTAGAGGCGGGGGGGCCCAAGAGACCCAGTACTTC. As protein: CSARGGGAQETQYF.

This clonotype was seen only a few times. This chain joins TRBV10-3 and TRBJ2-5; no clear D. Germline CDR1 and CDR2: ENHRY and SYGVKD. The CDR3 has 14 residues. V lost 6 bases to trimming and J lost 1 base, with 12 bases between them. The CDR3 loop reads CAIRLGRSQETQYF. The CDR3 coding sequence is TGTGCCATCAGATTAGGACGGAGCCAAGAGACCCAGTACTTC.

V usage is TRBV5-1 and J usage is TRBJ2-5; tentatively, D is TRBD1 (6 bases). Germline V gene data show CDR1 as SGHRS and CDR2 as YFSETQ. CDR3 size: 16 residues. Trimming pared 3 bases from V and 0 bases from J, leaving 15 bases between. This CDR3 is CASSWLRNRDQETQYF. As DNA, the CDR3 is TGCGCCAGCAGCTGGCTGAGGAACAGGGACCAAGAGACCCAGTACTTC.

V usage is TRBV29-1 and J usage is TRBJ1-1; the D is unclear. The germline V and J ends were trimmed by 7 bases and 3 bases, with 15 bases remaining between them. This CDR3 is built from 13 residues. The germline gives CDR1 SQVTM, CDR2 ANQGSEA. DNA of the CDR3: TGCAGCGGGAGAGCCCTCTTGGACACTGAAGCTTTCTTT. Encoded protein: CSGRALLDTEAFF.

This clonotype was found a few times. The rearrangement joins TRBV7-2 to TRBJ1-2; D perhaps matches TRBD1 (6 bases). This CDR3 has 15 residues. The V and J ends lost 3 bases and 8 bases respectively, with 19 bases between them. Germline CDR1 SGHTA, CDR2 FQGNSA. CDR3 in amino acids: CASSFTPMTGRGYTF. In DNA, the CDR3 is TGTGCCAGCAGCTTTACTCCCATGACAGGACGCGGCTACACCTTC.

A few counts support this clonotype. The chain has TRBV29-1 and TRBJ2-3; 7 positions agree with TRBD2. Germline V gene sequence: CDR1 SQVTM, CDR2 ANQGSEA. The CDR3 is 11 residues long. CDR3 sequence: CGGGSTDTQYF. The CDR3, as DNA: TGCGGGGGGGGTAGCACAGATACGCAGTATTTT.

The chain recombines TRBV15 with TRBJ2-7; TRBD2 matches at 9 bases. The germline CDR1 and CDR2 sequences are LNHNV and YYDKDF (reference sequence). With 8 bases clipped from V and 7 bases from J, the junction kept 9 bases outside the gene matches. The CDR3 sequence is 13 residues long. This chain's CDR3 is CATFGGGDNEQYF. CDR3 bases: TGTGCCACCTTCGGCGGGGGGGACAATGAGCAGTACTTC.

In its sample, this clonotype was seen a few times. The chain has TRBV6-2 or TRBV6-3 and TRBJ2-5; no clear D gene. The CDR3 has 14 residues. Germline V gives CDR1 MNHEY, CDR2 SVGEGT. V shed 2 bases and J shed 3 bases, with 10 bases lying between them. The CDR3: CASSYERLKETQYF. The CDR3 nucleotides are TGTGCCAGCAGTTACGAGAGGCTCAAAGAGACCCAGTACTTC.

The V gene is TRBV2, the J gene TRBJ2-5; possible D gene TRBD1, 5 bases. The CDR3 has 14 residues. Trimming removed 1 base at V and 2 bases at J, with 8 bases between. Germline values: CDR1 SNHLY, CDR2 FYNNEI. The CDR3 region is CASSEDRFQETQYF. CDR3 bases: TGTGCCAGCAGTGAAGACAGGTTTCAAGAGACCCAGTACTTC.

This clonotype was observed a few times. J is TRBJ2-5 and V is TRBV4-1; TRBD1 matches 7 bases. The CDR3 loop spans 15 amino acids. Unmatched junction bases numbered 5, after V lost 3 bases and J lost 1 base. Germline CDR1 reads MGHRA; CDR2 reads YSYEKL. The CDR3 bases are TGCGCCAGCAGCCATGAGGACAGGACCCAAGAGACCCAGTACTTC. Its translation is CASSHEDRTQETQYF.

Only a few counts were recorded for this clonotype. The chain couples TRBV12-3 or TRBV12-4 to TRBJ1-1; 9 bases map to TRBD1. The V gene end was trimmed by 5 bases and the J gene end by 4 bases; junction bases not matched to a gene: 5. CDR3 length: 14 amino acids. The CDR3 region is CASSQQGAVTEAFF. Written as DNA, the CDR3 is TGTGCCAGCAGTCAACAGGGGGCTGTCACTGAAGCTTTCTTT.

V is TRBV7-2 and J is TRBJ1-2; possibly TRBD1 for D (6 bases). This CDR3 comprises 16 residues. V gave up 0 bases and J gave up 8 bases, with 19 bases separating them. CDR1 SGHTA and CDR2 FQGNSA come from the germline V gene. CDR3 DNA: TGTGCCAGCAGCTTAGCGCGGGCGGGGGGCGTCGGGGGCTACACCTTC. It codes for CASSLARAGGVGGYTF.

This clonotype was found once. The chain has TRBV5-6 and TRBJ2-4; 11 bases are shared with TRBD1. The J call is doubtful: the DNA matches TRBJ2-7 better. The CDR3 loop spans 17 amino acids. Germline V gene lookup returns CDR1 SGHDT and CDR2 YYEEEE. The DNA for the CDR3 is TGTGCCAGCAGCCCGGGGACAGGGGGAAGTTTGGGCTACGAGCAGTACTTC. Translated, it gives CASSPGTGGSLGYEQYF.

Note on this clonotype: This may come from a read error, since a much larger clone is one base off. The rearrangement joins TRBV20-1 to TRBJ2-1, with D perhaps matching TRBD1 (6 bases). The CDR3 runs 15 residues. Trimming removed 4 bases at V and 9 bases at J, with 22 bases between. CDR1 and CDR2 from the germline V gene are DFQATT and SNEGSKA (reference sequence). The CDR3 sequence: CSATSVLQGTAEQFF. The CDR3 bases are TGCAGTGCTACCTCTGTCCTACAGGGTACGGCTGAGCAGTTCTTC.

This clonotype was counted a few times. J is TRBJ2-3 and V is TRBV5-1; possibly TRBD2 for D (5 bases). Germline lookup yields CDR1 SGHRS and CDR2 YFSETQ. Trimming pared 4 bases from V and 0 bases from J, leaving 9 bases between. The length of the CDR3 is 14 residues. The CDR3 sequence is CASSPDWSTDTQYF. The DNA of the CDR3 is TGCGCCAGCAGCCCGGACTGGAGCACAGATACGCAGTATTTT.

This clonotype was counted between two and nine times. This sequence joins TRBV13 and TRBJ1-5; possible D gene TRBD1, 6 bases. Germline V lookup: CDR1 PRHDT, CDR2 FYEKMQ (reference sequence). The CDR3 has 15 residues. Trimming took off 4 bases at V and 4 bases at J, with 14 bases between the two ends. CDR3 nucleotide sequence: TGTGCCAGCAGCTCCACAGGACAGACAAATCAGCCCCAGCATTTT. The encoded protein is CASSSTGQTNQPQHF. Using reference TRBV13 and TRBJ1-5 for the parts outside the CDR3, the full variable domain is AAGVIQSPRHLIKEKRETATLKCYPIPRHDTVYWYQQGPGQDPQFLISFYEKMQSDKGSIPDRFSAQQFSDYHSELNMSSLELGDSALYFCASSSTGQTNQPQHFGDGTRLSIL.

This clonotype was observed a handful of times. The V and J genes are TRBV28 and TRBJ2-3; either TRBD1 or TRBD2 may supply D (7 bases each). Germline assignment: CDR1 MDHEN and CDR2 SYDVKM. V was cut by 2 bases and J by 5 bases, with 14 bases left in between. The CDR3 consists of 15 residues. CDR3 in DNA: TGTGCCAGCAGTTTAGAGCGGGACAGAATAGATACGCAGTATTTT. Protein product: CASSLERDRIDTQYF.

The sample holds a few counts of this clonotype. V and J are TRBV7-2 and TRBJ2-3; 9 bases align to TRBD2. V trimming: 5 bases; J trimming: 6 bases; junction bases outside the gene matches: 12. CDR1 and CDR2 from the germline V gene are SGHTA and FQGNSA. The CDR3 totals 16 residues. The CDR3: CASSLISGGSPDTQYF. CDR3 nucleotides: TGTGCCAGCAGCCTCATTAGCGGGGGAAGTCCGGATACGCAGTATTTT.

The sample holds many counts of this clonotype. The CDR3 DNA follows: TGTGCCAGCAGCTCCGCCTCGGCGGCAGATACGCAGTATTTT. This codes for CASSSASAADTQYF. The rearrangement uses TRBV5-5 and TRBJ2-3; D call uncertain. CDR1 and CDR2 (germline): SGHKS, YYEKEE (reference sequence). There are 14 residues in the CDR3. With 3 bases removed from V and 4 bases from J, the gap between germline ends came to 12 bases.

The chain carries TRBV15 and TRBJ1-2; perhaps TRBD1 as D (6 bases). CDR1 and CDR2 from the germline V gene are LNHNV and YYDKDF (reference sequence). This CDR3 contains 15 residues. The V end was cut by 5 bases, the J end by 0 bases, with 13 bases between. The CDR3 sequence: CATSGQRSSNYGYTF. CDR3 bases: TGTGCCACCAGCGGACAGAGGAGCTCTAACTATGGCTACACCTTC.

V gene TRBV29-1 combines with J gene TRBJ2-5; D gene unclear. The CDR3 runs 11 residues. Trimming left V 6 bases short and J 11 bases short, with 16 bases between. Germline V gives CDR1 SQVTM, CDR2 ANQGSEA. The CDR3 here is CSVGRYNEQYF. Here the CDR3 DNA reads TGCAGCGTCGGGCGGTACAATGAGCAGTACTTC.

This clonotype has only a few counts. This rearrangement joins TRBV3-1 to TRBJ2-5, with TRBD2 identical over 10 bases. Germline CDR1 reads LGHDT; CDR2 reads YNNKEL (reference sequence). The CDR3 loop spans 17 amino acids. Trimming cost V 0 bases and J 4 bases; bases outside gene matches: 8. In DNA, the CDR3 is TGTGCCAGCAGCCAAGAAAGGCCGGGACTAGCGCGAGAGACCCAGTACTTC. Translating it yields CASSQERPGLARETQYF.

This clonotype was observed many times. V usage is TRBV7-2 and J usage is TRBJ2-3, with D perhaps matching TRBD1 (5 bases). Germline V gene lookup returns CDR1 SGHTA and CDR2 FQGNSA. V lost 5 bases, J lost 2 bases, and 11 bases lay in between. The CDR3 is 14 amino acids. The CDR3 spells CASSRQGVTDTQYF. The DNA for the CDR3 is TGTGCCAGCAGCCGTCAGGGTGTCACAGATACGCAGTATTTT.

As for this clonotype: The junction differs from germline at one of its ends, possibly a read error. The DNA of the CDR3 is TGTGCCAGCAGTGTGGGAAAACAGCCCCGGCATTTT. Its translation is CASSVGKQPRHF. This sequence joins TRBV25-1 and TRBJ1-5; no clear D. Germline CDR1 is MGHDK and CDR2 is SYGVNS. The CDR3 is 12 residues long.